This T cell receptor (beta chain) derives from a study of blood T cell repertoires in COVID-19. The germline gives CDR1 SGHVS, CDR2 FNYEAQ. There are 16 residues in the CDR3. Trimming removed 4 bases from V and 5 bases from J; junction bases left unmatched: 9. In the study's own analysis: The authors estimated nucleated cell counts from reference gene primer amplification. Only in-frame clones appear in the TCRdb table, and some are missing; sequencing was by immunoSEQ multiplex PCR. V and J calls and clone size are those listed in that table; D and trimming were worked out from the DNA. The sample lists 300,000 to 450,000 clones, 87% occurring once.

The rearrangement uses TRBV7-6 and TRBJ2-2; TRBD1 aligns across 8 bases. The sample was PBMCs or T cells enriched from blood (not recorded which). This sequence originates from a woman under 40 who had recovered from COVID-19. This chain's CDR3 is CASSSPQGARTGELFF. The CDR3 bases are TGTGCCAGCAGCTCCCCTCAGGGGGCGCGGACCGGGGAGCTGTTTTTT.